Below, 8 T cell receptor beta chains from the same sample are listed, as sequenced in a study of molecular identifiers for immune sequencing clone quantification. TCRdb reprocessed the PCR reads via MiXCR and lists one record per CDR3 protein. In the table there are a few hundred thousand distinct CDR3 sequences, roughly 26% of which are singletons. Sequences were obtained from naive CD8+ T cells from blood, with Jurkat cell RNA spiked in. Documented subset: FACS-sorted CD8+CD4-CCR7+CD45RA+ naive T cells. All receptors derive from a human donor in good health. Some libraries in this study had Jurkat cell RNA spiked in.

Concerning this clonotype itself: A much bigger clone sits one base away, suggesting this may be a read error. The genes are TRBV7-9 and TRBJ2-7; TRBD1 aligns across 7 bases. The germline gives CDR1 SEHNR, CDR2 FQNEAQ (reference sequence). This CDR3 comprises 14 residues. The CDR3 DNA is TGTGCCCGCAGCTTTGGGACAGAAGCTAGCGAGCAGTACTTC. This translates into CARSFGTEASEQYF.

A note on this clonotype: This may be a read error: a much more frequent sequence differs by one nucleotide. The rearrangement uses TRBV27 and TRBJ2-7, with TRBD2 matching 10 bases. Germline V gives CDR1 MNHEY, CDR2 SMNVEV (reference sequence). The CDR3 runs 14 residues. Here the CDR3 DNA reads TGTGCCAGCAGTTTTGCTAGCGGGGGTTACGAGCAGAACTTC. Protein sequence: CASSFASGGYEQNF.

Concerning this clonotype itself: A much larger clone sits a single nucleotide away, making a read error possible. A read error is likely, as this CDR3 ends without the conserved phenylalanine or tryptophan. The chain couples TRBV29-1 to TRBJ2-2; weak D call: TRBD1 (6 bases). The V end lost 4 bases, the J end lost 6 bases, and 12 bases lay between the germline ends. CDR3 length: 13 amino acids. Looked up from germline, CDR1 is SQVTM and CDR2 is ANQGSEA. The CDR3 coding sequence is TGCAGCGTTGCCAGGGGAGAGGCCGGGGAGCTGTTTCTT. Amino acids: CSVARGEAGELFL.

This clonotype has only a few counts. Here the CDR3 DNA reads TGTGCCAGCAGCTCTAGCGGGGGACCGGATACGCAGTATTTT. It is translated as CASSSSGGPDTQYF. V is TRBV11-2 and J is TRBJ2-3; TRBD2 matches at 10 bases. V shed 4 bases and J 6 bases; nucleotides not matched to a gene: 4. There are 14 residues in the CDR3. Per the germline V gene, CDR1 is SGHAT and CDR2 is FQNNGV.

A word on this clonotype: This may be a read error: a much more frequent sequence differs by one nucleotide. The CDR3 protein is CVSSWDIAYEQYF. For the CDR3, the DNA is TGTGTCAGCAGTTGGGACATAGCCTACGAGCAGTACTTC. V and J are TRBV6-5 and TRBJ2-7; tentatively, D is TRBD1 (6 bases). Germline V CDR1 and CDR2: MNHEY, SVGAGI. The CDR3 is made up of 13 amino acids.

As for this clonotype: A much larger clonotype is one base distant, so this may be a read error. As the CDR3 is not closed by the conserved phenylalanine or tryptophan, this likely results from a read error. The chain joins TRBV5-1 to TRBJ1-1, with no clear D. CDR1 SGHRS and CDR2 YFSETQ come from the germline V gene. The CDR3 is made up of 14 amino acids. Between the trimmed V and J ends, which lost 6 bases and 4 bases, there was a span of 16 bases. Here the CDR3 reads CASKLSGRGTEAFL. The CDR3 DNA reads TGCGCCAGCAAACTCTCAGGACGAGGCACTGAAGCTTTCCTT.

This clonotype was observed at least ten times. The chain is built from TRBV4-1 and TRBJ1-2; D is possibly TRBD1 (5 bases). CDR1 and CDR2 (germline): MGHRA, YSYEKL. The V and J ends lost 1 base and 4 bases respectively, with 16 bases between them. The CDR3 totals 16 residues. CDR3: CASSQGALGVGYGYTF. The CDR3 DNA is TGCGCCAGCAGCCAAGGAGCTCTGGGGGTAGGCTATGGCTACACCTTC.

In this sample, this clonotype turned up a few times. The V gene is TRBV6-2 or TRBV6-3, the J gene TRBJ2-7; no clear D gene. The CDR3 has 15 residues. The ends were cut back, 5 bases at V and 0 bases at J, with 14 bases in the middle. The germline V gene encodes CDR1 MNHEY and CDR2 SVGEGT. The CDR3 DNA follows: TGTGCCAGCAGTAGGACCGTACGGAGCTCCTACGAGCAGTACTTC. Protein product: CASSRTVRSSYEQYF.